The clone carrying this TCR beta chain was found once. CDR1 and CDR2 from the germline V gene are MGHRA and YSYEKL. There are 16 residues in the CDR3. V trimming: 3 bases; J trimming: 4 bases; junction bases outside the gene matches: 5. This specimen belongs to a study of blood T cell repertoires in COVID-19. Clones were read by immunoSEQ multiplex PCR, and TCRdb kept only the in-frame ones, dropping some. The sample has 110,000 to 150,000 clones, 87% seen once. The chain carries TRBV4-1 and TRBJ2-5, with TRBD2 identical over 13 bases. This sequence was found in a man aged 55 to 69 who had recovered from COVID-19. The sample was PBMCs or T cells enriched from blood (not recorded which). CDR3 sequence reads: CASSQRGLAGPETQYF. The DNA for the CDR3 is TGCGCCAGCAGCCAGAGGGGACTAGCGGGACCAGAGACCCAGTACTTC.